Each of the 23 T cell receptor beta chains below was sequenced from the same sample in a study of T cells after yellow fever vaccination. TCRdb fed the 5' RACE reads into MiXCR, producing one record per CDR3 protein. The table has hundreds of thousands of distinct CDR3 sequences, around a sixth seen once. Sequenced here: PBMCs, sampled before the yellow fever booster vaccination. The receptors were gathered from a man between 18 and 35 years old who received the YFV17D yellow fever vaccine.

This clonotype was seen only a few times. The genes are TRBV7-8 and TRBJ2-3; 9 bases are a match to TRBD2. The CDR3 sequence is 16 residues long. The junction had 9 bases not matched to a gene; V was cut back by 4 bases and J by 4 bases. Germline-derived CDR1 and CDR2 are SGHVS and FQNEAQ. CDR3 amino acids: CASSSLLAGFPDTQYF. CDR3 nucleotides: TGTGCCAGCAGCTCCCTTCTAGCGGGGTTCCCAGATACGCAGTATTTT.

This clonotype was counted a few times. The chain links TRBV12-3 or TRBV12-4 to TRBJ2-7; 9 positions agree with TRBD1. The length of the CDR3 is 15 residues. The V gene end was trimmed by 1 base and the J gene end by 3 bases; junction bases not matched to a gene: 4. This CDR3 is CASSLEGGQGYEQYF. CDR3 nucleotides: TGTGCCAGCAGTTTAGAGGGGGGACAGGGCTACGAGCAGTACTTC.

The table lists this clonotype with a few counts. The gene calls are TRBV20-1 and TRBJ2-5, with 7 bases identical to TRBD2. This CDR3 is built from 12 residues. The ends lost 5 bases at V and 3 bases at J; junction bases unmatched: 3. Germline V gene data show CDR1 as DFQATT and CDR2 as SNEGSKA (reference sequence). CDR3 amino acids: CSASGGKETQYF. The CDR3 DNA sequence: TGCAGTGCTTCGGGGGGAAAAGAGACCCAGTACTTC.

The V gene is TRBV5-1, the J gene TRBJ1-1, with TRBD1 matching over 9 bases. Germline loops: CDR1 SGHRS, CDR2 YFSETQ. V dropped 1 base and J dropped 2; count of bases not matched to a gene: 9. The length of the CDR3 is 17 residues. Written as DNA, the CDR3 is TGCGCCAGCAGCTTGTATTTCGGCACAGGGGGCAACACTGAAGCTTTCTTT. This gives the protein CASSLYFGTGGNTEAFF. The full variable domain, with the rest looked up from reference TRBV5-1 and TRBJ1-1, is KAGVTQTPRYLIKTRGQQVTLSCSPISGHRSVSWYQQTPGQGLQFLFEYFSETQRNKGNFPGRFSGRQFSNSRSEMNVSTLELGDSALYLCASSLYFGTGGNTEAFFGQGTRLTVV.

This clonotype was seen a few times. CDR3 DNA sequence: TGCGCCAGCAGCGCCACCGGGACGGGTGGCGATGAGCAGTTCTTC. It codes for CASSATGTGGDEQFF. The chain couples TRBV5-1 to TRBJ2-1; D possibly matches TRBD1 or TRBD2 (5 bases each). The CDR3 extends over 15 amino acids. V gave up 4 bases and J gave up 8 bases, with 19 bases separating them. The germline CDR1 and CDR2 sequences are SGHRS and YFSETQ.

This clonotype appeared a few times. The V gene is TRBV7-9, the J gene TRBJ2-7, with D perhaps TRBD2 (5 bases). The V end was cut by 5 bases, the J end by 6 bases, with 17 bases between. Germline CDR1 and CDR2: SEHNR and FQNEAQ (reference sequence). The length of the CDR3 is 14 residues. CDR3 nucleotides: TGTGCCAGCAGCCGAACGGAGGAATCTGGCGAGCAGTACGTC. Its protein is CASSRTEESGEQYV.

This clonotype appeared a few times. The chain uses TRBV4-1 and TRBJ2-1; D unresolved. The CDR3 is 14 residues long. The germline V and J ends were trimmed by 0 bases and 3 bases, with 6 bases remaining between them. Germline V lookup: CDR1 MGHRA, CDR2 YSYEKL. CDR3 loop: CASSQDWGYNEQFF. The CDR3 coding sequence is TGCGCCAGCAGCCAAGATTGGGGCTACAATGAGCAGTTCTTC.

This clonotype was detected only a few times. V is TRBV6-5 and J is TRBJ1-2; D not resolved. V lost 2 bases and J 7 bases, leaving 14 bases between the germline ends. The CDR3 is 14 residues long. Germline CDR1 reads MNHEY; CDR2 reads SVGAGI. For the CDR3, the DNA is TGTGCCAGCAGTTACAGTCCTGACTTGCGTGGCTACACCTTC. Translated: CASSYSPDLRGYTF.

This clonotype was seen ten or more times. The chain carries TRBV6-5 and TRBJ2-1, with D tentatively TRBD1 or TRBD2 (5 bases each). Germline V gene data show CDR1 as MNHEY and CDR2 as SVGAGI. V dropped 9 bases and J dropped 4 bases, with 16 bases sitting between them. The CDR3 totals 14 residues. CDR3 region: CASTRDLLYNEQFF. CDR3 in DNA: TGTGCCAGTACCCGGGACCTACTATACAATGAGCAGTTCTTC.

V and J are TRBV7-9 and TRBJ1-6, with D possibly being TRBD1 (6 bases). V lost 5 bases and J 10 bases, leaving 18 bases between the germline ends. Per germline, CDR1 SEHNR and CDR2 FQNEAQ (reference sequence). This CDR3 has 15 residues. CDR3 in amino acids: CASSRVQGIRSPLHF. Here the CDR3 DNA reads TGTGCCAGCAGCCGAGTACAGGGTATTCGGTCACCCCTCCACTTT.

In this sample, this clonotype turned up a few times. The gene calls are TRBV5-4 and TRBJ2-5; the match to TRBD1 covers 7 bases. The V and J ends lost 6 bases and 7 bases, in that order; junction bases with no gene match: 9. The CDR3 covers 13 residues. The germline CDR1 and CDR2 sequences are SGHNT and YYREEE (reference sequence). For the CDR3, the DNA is TGTGCCAGCAAGGCGCCAGGGGGATGGACCCAGTACTTC. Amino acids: CASKAPGGWTQYF.

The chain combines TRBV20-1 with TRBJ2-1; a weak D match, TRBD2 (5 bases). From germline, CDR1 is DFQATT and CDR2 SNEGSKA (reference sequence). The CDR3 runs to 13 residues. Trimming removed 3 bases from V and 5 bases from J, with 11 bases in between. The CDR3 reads CSASGRAHNEQFF. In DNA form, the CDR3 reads TGCAGTGCTAGTGGGCGGGCCCACAATGAGCAGTTCTTC.

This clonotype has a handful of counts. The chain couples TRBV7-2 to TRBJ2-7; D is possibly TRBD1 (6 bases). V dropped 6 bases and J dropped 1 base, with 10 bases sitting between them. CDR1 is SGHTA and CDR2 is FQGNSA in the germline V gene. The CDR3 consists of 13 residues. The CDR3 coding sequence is TGTGCCAGCAGACAGGGCAGTTCCTACGAGCAGTACTTC. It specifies CASRQGSSYEQYF.

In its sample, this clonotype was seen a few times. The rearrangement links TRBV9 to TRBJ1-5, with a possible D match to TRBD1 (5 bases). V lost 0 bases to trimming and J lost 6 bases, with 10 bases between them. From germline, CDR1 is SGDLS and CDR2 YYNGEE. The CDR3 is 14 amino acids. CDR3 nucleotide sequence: TGTGCCAGCAGCGTAGAGGCAGGGAGTCAGCCCCAGCATTTT. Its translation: CASSVEAGSQPQHF.

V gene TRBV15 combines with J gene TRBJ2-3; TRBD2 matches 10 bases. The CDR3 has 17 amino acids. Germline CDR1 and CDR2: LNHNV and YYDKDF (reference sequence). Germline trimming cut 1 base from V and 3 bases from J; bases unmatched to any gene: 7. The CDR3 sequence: CATSRVSSGGATDTQYF. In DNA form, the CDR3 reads TGTGCCACCAGCAGAGTTTCGAGCGGGGGGGCAACAGATACGCAGTATTTT.

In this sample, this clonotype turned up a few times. CDR3 residues: CASSLRGSGLFF. The CDR3 DNA reads TGTGCCAGCAGCTTACGGGGCAGTGGTTTGTTCTTC. The rearrangement joins TRBV7-3 to TRBJ2-1; D may correspond to TRBD1 or TRBD2 (5 bases each). CDR1 and CDR2 from the germline V gene are SGHTA and FQGTGA. This CDR3 comprises 12 residues. V dropped 2 bases and J dropped 15 bases, with 14 bases sitting between them.

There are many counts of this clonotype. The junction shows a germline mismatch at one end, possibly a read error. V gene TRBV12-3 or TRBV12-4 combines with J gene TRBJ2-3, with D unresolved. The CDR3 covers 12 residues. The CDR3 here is CASSLGSDTQYF. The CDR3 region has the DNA TGTGCCAGCAGCTTAGGTTCAGATACGCAGTATTTT.

The CDR3 sequence is CAISAGVEAFF. CDR3 DNA sequence: TGTGCCATCAGTGCAGGTGTTGAAGCTTTCTTT. V and J are TRBV10-3 and TRBJ1-1; D not certain. This CDR3 is built from 11 residues. V dropped 4 bases and J dropped 7 bases, with 7 bases sitting between them. CDR1 and CDR2 (germline): ENHRY, SYGVKD.

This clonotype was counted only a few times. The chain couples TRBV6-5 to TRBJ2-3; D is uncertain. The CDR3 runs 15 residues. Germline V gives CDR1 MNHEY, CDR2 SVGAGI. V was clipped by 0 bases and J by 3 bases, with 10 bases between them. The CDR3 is CASSYSGYRTDTQYF. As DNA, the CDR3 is TGTGCCAGCAGTTACTCCGGCTATCGAACAGATACGCAGTATTTT.

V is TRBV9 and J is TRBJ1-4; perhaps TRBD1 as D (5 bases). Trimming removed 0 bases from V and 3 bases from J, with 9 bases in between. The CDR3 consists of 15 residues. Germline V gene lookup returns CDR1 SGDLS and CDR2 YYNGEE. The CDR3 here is CASSVGRGSNEKLFF. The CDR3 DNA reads TGTGCCAGCAGCGTAGGTCGGGGCTCTAATGAAAAACTGTTTTTT.

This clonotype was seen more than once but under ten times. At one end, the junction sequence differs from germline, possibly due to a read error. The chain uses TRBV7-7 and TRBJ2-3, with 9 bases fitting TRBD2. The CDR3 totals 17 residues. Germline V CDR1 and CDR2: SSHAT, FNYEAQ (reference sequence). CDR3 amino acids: CASSPTSERGGTDTQYF. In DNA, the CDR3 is TGTGCTAGCAGCCCCACTAGTGAGCGGGGGGGCACAGATACGCAGTATTTT. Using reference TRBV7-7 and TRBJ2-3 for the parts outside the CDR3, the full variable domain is GAGVSQSPRYKVTKRGQDVTLRCDPISSHATLYWYQQALGQGPEFLTYFNYEAQPDKSGLPSDRFSAERPEGSISTLTIQRTEQRDSAMYRCASSPTSERGGTDTQYFGPGTRLTVL.

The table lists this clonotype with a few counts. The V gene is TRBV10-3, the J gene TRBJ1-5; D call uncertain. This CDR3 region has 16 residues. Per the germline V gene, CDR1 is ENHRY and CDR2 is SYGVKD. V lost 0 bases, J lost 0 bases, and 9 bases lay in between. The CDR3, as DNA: TGTGCCATCAGTGAGTCGGGAGTGAATAGCAATCAGCCCCAGCATTTT. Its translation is CAISESGVNSNQPQHF.

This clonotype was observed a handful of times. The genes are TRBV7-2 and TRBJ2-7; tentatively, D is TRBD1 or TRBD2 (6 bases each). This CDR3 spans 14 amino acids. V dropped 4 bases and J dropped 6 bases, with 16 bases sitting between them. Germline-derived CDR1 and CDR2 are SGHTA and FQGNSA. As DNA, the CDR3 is TGTGCCAGCAGCTACACAGGGACGGGGGCCGAGCAGTACTTC. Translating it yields CASSYTGTGAEQYF.